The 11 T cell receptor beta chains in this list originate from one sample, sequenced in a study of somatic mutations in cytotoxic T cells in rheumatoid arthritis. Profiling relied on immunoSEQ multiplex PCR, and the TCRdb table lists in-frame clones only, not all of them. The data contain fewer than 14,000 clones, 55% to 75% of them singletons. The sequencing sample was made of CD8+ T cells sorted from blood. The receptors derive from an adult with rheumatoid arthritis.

The CDR3 coding sequence is TGTGCCACCAGCAGTACCGGGACAGGGAATTCACCCCTCCACTTT. Encoded protein: CATSSTGTGNSPLHF. The chain links TRBV15 to TRBJ1-6, with 9 bases that match TRBD1. Germline lookup yields CDR1 LNHNV and CDR2 YYDKDF (reference sequence). The CDR3 runs to 15 residues. Germline trimming cut 3 bases from V and 7 bases from J; bases unmatched to any gene: 4.

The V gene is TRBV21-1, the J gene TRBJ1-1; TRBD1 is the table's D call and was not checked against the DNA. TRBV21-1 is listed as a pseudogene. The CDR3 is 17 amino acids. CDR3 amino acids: CASKYHGTGPMNTEAFF. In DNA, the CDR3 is TGTGCCAGCAAATACCACGGGACAGGCCCTATGAACACTGAAGCTTTCTTT.

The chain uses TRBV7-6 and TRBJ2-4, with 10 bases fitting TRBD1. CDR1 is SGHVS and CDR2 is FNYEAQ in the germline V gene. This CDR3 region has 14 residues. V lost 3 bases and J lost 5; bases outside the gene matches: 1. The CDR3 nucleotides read TGTGCCAGCAGCTTGGGGACAGGGGAAAACATTCAGTACTTC. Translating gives CASSLGTGENIQYF.

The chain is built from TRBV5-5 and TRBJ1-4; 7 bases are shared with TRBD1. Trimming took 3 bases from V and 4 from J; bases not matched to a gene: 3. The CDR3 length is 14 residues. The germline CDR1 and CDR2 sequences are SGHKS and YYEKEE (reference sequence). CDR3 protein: CASSSGQLNEKLFF. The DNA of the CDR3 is TGTGCCAGCAGCTCGGGACAGCTTAATGAAAAACTGTTTTTT.

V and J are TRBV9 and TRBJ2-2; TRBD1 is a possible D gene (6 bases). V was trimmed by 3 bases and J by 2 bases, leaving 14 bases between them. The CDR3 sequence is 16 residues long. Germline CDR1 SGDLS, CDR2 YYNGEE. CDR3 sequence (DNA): TGTGCCAGCAGCGCTTCCCAGGGGAGAAACACCGGGGAGCTGTTTTTT. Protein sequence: CASSASQGRNTGELFF.

CDR3: CASSPEGAGENQETQYF. CDR3 coding DNA: TGTGCCAGCAGCCCAGAGGGGGCGGGAGAAAACCAAGAGACCCAGTACTTC. The gene calls are TRBV7-8 and TRBJ2-5; D possibly uses TRBD1 or TRBD2 (7 bases each). This CDR3 comprises 17 residues. Trimming stripped 5 bases from V and 0 bases from J, with 19 bases between. Looked up from germline, CDR1 is SGHVS and CDR2 is FQNEAQ.

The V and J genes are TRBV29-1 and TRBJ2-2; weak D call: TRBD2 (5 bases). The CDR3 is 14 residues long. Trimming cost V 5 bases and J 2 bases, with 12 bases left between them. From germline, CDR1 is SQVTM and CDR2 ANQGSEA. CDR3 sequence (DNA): TGCAGCGTTCAAAGGGAGTTCAACACCGGGGAGCTGTTTTTT. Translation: CSVQREFNTGELFF.

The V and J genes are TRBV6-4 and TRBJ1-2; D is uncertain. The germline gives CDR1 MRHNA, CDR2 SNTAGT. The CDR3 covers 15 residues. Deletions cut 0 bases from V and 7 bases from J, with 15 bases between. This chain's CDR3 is CASSDSSGQASGYTF. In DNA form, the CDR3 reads TGTGCCAGCAGTGACTCAAGTGGGCAGGCTAGTGGCTACACCTTC.

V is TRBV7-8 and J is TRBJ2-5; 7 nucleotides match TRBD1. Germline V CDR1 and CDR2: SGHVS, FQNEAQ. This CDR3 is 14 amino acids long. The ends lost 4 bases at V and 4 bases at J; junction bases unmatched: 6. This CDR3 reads CASSWQGVGETQYF. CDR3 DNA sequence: TGTGCCAGCAGCTGGCAGGGGGTCGGAGAGACCCAGTACTTC.

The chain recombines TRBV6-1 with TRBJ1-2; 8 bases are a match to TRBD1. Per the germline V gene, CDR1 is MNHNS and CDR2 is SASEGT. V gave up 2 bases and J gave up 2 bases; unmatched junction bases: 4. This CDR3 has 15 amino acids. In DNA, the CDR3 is TGTGCCAGCAGTGAATCAGGGGGCTTAAACTATGGCTACACCTTC. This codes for CASSESGGLNYGYTF.

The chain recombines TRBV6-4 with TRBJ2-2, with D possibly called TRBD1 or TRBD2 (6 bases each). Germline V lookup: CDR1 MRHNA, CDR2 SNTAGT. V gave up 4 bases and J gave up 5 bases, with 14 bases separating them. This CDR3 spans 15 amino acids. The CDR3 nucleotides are TGTGCCAGCAGTGGAGGGGGGACGGATACCGGGGAGCTGTTTTTT. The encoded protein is CASSGGGTDTGELFF.